This T cell receptor beta chain appears in the sequencing data of a study of response to subunit inactivated influenza vaccine. The CDR3 sequence is 13 residues long. V shed 6 bases and J shed 3 bases, with 11 bases lying between them. Germline lookup yields CDR1 SEHNR and CDR2 FQNEAQ (reference sequence). This clonotype was seen at least ten times. The antigen is not known. Study-wide results and limits: Authors suggested each seasonal influenza vaccination recruits few new T cells.

From the RT-PCR reads, TCRdb called clonotypes with MiXCR, one entry per CDR3 protein. The sample records about 570,000 distinct CDR3 sequences, 12% being singletons. The TCR was taken from a man in his forties or fifties who received an inactivated influenza vaccine. The chain has TRBV7-9 and TRBJ1-1; perhaps TRBD1 as D (5 bases). This specimen consisted of PBMCs from blood, obtained on the day of vaccination. The CDR3 spells CASRQGLYTEAFF. In nucleotides, the CDR3 is TGTGCCAGCAGGCAGGGTTTGTACACTGAAGCTTTCTTT.